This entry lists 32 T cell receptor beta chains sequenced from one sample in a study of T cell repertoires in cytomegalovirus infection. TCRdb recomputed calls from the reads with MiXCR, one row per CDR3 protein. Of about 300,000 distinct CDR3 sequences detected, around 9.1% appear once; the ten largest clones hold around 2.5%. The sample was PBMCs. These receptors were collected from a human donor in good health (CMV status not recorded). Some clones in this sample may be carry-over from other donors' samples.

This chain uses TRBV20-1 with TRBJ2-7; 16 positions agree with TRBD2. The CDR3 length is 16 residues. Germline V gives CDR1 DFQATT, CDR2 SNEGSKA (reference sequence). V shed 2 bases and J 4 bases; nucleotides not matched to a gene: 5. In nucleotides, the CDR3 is TGCAGTGCTAGACCGGGGACTAGCGGGGGGGAGTACGAGCAGTACGTC. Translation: CSARPGTSGGEYEQYV.

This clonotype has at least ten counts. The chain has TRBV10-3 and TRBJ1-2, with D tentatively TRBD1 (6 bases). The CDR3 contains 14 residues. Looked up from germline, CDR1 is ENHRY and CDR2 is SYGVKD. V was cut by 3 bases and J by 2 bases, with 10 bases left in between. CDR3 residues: CAISDWDTNYGYTF. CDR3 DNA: TGTGCCATCAGTGACTGGGACACCAACTATGGCTACACCTTC.

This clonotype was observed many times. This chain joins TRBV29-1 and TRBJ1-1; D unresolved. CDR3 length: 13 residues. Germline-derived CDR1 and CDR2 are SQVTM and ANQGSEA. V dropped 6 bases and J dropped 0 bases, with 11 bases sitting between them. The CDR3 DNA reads TGCAGCGTCCGGCCACCCATGAACACTGAAGCTTTCTTT. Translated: CSVRPPMNTEAFF.

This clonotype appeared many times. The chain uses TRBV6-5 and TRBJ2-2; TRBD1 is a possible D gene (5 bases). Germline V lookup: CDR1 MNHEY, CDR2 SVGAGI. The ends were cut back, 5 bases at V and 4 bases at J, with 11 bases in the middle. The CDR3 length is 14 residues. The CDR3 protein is CASSRQGSTGELFF. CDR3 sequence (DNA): TGTGCCAGCAGTCGCCAGGGTTCCACCGGGGAGCTGTTTTTT.

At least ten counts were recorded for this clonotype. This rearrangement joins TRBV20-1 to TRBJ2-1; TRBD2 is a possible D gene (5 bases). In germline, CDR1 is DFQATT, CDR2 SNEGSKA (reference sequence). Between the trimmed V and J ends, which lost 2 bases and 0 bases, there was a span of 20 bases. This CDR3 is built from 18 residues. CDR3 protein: CSARWASRSGSSYNEQFF. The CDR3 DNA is TGCAGTGCTAGATGGGCCTCTAGAAGCGGAAGCTCCTACAATGAGCAGTTCTTC.

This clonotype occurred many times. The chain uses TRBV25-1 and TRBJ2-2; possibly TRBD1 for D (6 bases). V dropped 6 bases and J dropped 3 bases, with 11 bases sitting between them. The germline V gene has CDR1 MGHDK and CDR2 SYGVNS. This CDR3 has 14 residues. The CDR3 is CASRRGTYTGELFF. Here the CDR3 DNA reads TGTGCCAGCAGAAGGGGGACCTACACCGGGGAGCTGTTTTTT.

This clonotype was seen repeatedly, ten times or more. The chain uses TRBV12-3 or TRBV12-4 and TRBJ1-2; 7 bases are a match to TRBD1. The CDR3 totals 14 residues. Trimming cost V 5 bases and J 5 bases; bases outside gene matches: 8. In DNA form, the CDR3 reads TGTGCCAGCAGTGCTCGACAGGGAGGGTATGGCTACACCTTC. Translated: CASSARQGGYGYTF.

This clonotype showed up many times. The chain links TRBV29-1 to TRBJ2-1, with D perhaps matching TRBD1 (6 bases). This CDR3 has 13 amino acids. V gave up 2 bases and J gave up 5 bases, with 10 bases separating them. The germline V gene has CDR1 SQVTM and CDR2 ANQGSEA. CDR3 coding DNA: TGCAGCGTTGAACCCCGGACAGACAATGAGCAGTTCTTC. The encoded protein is CSVEPRTDNEQFF.

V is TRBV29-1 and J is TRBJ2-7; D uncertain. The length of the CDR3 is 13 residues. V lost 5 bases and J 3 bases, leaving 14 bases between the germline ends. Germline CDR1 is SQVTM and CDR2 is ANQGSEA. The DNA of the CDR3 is TGCAGCGTTCTAGACCAACATCGCTACGAGCAGTACTTC. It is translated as CSVLDQHRYEQYF.

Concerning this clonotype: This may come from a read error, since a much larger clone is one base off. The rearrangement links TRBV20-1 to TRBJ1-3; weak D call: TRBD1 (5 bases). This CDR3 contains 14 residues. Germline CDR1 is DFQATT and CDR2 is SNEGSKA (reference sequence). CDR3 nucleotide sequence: TGCAGTGCAACCACCGGGACCTCTGGAAGCACCATATATTTT. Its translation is CSATTGTSGSTIYF.

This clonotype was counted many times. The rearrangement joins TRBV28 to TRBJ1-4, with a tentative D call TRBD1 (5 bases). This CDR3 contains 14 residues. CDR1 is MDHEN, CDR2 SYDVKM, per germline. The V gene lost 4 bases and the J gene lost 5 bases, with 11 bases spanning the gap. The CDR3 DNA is TGTGCCAGCAGTTCGGACAAACTAAATGAAAAACTGTTTTTT. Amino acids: CASSSDKLNEKLFF.

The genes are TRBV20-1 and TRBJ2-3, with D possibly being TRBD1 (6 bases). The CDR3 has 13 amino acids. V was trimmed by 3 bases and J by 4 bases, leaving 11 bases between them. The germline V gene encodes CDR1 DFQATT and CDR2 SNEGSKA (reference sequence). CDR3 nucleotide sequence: TGCAGTGCTAGTGTAGGGGGTGCAGATACGCAGTATTTT. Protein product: CSASVGGADTQYF.

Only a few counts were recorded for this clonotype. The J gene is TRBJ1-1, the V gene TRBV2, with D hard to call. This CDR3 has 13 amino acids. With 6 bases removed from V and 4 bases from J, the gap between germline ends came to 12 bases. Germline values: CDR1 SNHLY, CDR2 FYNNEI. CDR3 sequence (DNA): TGTGCCAGCAGGATGGGCCCGGGCACTGAAGCTTTCTTT. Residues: CASRMGPGTEAFF.

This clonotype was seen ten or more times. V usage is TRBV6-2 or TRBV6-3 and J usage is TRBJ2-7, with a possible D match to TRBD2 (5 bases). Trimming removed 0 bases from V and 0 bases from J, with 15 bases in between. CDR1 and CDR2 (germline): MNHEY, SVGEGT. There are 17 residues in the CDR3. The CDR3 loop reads CASSYSPRRPSSYEQYV. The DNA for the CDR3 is TGTGCCAGCAGTTACTCGCCGCGGAGGCCTAGCTCCTACGAGCAGTACGTC.

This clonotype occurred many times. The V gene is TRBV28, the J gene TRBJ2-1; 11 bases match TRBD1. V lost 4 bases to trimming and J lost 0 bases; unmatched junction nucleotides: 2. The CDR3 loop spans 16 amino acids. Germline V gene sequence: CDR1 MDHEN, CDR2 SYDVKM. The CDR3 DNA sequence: TGTGCCAGCAGTTCCGGGACAGGGGGCTCCTACAATGAGCAGTTCTTC. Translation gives CASSSGTGGSYNEQFF.

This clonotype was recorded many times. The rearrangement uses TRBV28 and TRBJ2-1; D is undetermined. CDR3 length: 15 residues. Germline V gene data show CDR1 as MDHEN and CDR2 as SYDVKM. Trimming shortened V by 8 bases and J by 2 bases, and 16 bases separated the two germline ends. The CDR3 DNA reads TGTGCCAGCCGAGAGGCCCGAGCCACCTACAATGAGCAGTTCTTC. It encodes CASREARATYNEQFF.

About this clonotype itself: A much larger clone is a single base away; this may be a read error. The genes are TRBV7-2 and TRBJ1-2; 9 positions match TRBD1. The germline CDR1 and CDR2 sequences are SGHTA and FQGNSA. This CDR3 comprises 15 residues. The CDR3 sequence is CASTNWGQGRGGYIF. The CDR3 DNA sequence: TGTGCCAGCACCAACTGGGGACAGGGCCGAGGCGGCTACATCTTC.

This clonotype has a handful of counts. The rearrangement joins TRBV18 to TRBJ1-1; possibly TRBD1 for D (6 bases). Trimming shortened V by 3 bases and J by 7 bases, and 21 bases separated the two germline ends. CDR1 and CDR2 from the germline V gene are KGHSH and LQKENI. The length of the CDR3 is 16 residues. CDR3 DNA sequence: TGTGCCAGCTCACCGACAGGATTCCTCACTGGGGTTGAAGCTTTCTTT. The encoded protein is CASSPTGFLTGVEAFF.

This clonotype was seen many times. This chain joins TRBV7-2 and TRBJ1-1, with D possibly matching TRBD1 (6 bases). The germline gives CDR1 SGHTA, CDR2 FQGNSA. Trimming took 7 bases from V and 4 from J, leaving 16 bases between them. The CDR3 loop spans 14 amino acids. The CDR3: CASISGGRFTEAFF. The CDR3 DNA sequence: TGTGCCAGCATATCGGGGGGGCGGTTCACTGAAGCTTTCTTT.

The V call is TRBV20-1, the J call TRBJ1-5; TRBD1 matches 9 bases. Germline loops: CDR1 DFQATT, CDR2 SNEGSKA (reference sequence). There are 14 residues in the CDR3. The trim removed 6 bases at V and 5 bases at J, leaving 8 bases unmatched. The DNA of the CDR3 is TGCAGTGCCGATACCGGGACAGGGTATCAGCCCCAGCATTTT. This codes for CSADTGTGYQPQHF.

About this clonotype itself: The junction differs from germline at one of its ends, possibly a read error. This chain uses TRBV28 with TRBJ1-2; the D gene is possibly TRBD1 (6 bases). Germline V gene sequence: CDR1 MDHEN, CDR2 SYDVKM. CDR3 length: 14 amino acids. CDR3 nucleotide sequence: TGTGCCATCAGTTTAGGATCCTCACAGGGTGGCTACACCTTC. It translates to CAISLGSSQGGYTF.

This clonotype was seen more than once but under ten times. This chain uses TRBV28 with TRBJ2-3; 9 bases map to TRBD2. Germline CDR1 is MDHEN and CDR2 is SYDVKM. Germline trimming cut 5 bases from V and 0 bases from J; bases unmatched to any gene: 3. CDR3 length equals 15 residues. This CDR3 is CASSRLAASTDTQYF. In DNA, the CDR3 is TGTGCCAGCAGTAGACTAGCGGCTAGCACAGATACGCAGTATTTT.

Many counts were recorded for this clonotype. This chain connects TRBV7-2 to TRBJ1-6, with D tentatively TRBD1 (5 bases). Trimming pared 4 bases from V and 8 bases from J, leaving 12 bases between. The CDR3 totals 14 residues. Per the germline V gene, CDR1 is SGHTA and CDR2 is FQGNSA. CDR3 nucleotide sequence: TGTGCCAGCAGCTGGAGGGGAATCGATTCACCCCTCCACTTT. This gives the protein CASSWRGIDSPLHF.

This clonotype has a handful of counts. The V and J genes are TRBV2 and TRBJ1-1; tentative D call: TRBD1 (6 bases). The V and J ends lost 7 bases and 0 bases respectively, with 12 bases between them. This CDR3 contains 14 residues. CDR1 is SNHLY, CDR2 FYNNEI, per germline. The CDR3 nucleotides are TGTGCCAGCATGGACAGAGAAATGAACACTGAAGCTTTCTTT. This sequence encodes CASMDREMNTEAFF.

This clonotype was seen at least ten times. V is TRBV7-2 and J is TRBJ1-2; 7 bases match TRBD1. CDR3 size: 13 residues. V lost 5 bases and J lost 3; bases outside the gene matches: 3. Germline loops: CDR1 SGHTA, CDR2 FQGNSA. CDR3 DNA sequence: TGTGCCAGCAGCATAGGGGGCGACTATGGCTACACCTTC. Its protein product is CASSIGGDYGYTF.

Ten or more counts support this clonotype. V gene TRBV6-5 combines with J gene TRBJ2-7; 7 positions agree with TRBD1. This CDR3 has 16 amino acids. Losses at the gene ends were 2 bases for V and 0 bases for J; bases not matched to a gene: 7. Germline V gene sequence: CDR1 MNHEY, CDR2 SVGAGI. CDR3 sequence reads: CASSYRGQSLSYEQYF. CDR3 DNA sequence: TGTGCCAGCAGTTACCGGGGACAGTCCCTCTCCTACGAGCAGTACTTC.

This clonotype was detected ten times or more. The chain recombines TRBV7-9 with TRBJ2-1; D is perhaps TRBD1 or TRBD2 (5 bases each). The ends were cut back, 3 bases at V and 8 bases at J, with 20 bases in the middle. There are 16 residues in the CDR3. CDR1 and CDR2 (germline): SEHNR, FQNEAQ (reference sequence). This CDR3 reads CASSFGTLELLDEQFF. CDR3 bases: TGTGCCAGCAGCTTCGGGACCCTTGAGCTCTTGGATGAGCAGTTCTTC. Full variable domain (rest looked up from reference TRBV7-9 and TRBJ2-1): DTGVSQNPRHKITKRGQNVTFRCDPISEHNRLYWYRQTLGQGPEFLTYFQNEAQLEKSRLLSDRFSAERPKGSFSTLEIQRTEQGDSAMYLCASSFGTLELLDEQFFGPGTRLTVL.

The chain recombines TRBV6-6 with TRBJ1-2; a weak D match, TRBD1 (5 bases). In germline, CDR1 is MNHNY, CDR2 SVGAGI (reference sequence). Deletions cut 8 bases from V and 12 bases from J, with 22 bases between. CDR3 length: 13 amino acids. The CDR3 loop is CASSLLGGSNHTF. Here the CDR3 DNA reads TGTGCCAGCTCCTTACTTGGGGGGAGCAATCACACCTTC.

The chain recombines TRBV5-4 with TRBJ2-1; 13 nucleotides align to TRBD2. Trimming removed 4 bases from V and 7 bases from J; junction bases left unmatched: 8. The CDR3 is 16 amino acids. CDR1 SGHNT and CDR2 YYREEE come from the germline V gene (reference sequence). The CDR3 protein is CASSTQTSGGWNEQFF. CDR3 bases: TGTGCCAGCAGCACCCAGACTAGCGGGGGGTGGAATGAGCAGTTCTTC.

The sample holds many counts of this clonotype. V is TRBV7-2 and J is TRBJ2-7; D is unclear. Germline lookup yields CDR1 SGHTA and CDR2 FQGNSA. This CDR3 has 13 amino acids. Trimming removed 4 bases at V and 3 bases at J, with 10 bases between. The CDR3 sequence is CASSSIKGYEQYV. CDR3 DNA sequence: TGTGCCAGCAGCTCAATAAAGGGCTACGAGCAGTACGTC.

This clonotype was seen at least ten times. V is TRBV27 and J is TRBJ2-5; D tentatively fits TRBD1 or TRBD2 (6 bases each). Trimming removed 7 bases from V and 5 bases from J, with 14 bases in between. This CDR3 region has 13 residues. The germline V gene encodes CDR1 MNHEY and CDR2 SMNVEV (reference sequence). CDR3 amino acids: CASKLRGVETQYF. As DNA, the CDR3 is TGTGCCAGCAAGTTGAGGGGGGTGGAGACCCAGTACTTC.

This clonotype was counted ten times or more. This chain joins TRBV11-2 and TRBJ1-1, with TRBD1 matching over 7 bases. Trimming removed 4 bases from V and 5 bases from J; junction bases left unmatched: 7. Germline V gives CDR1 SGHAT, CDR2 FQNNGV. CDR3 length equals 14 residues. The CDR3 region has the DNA TGTGCCAGCAGCTCCACAGGGGCTGGTACTGAAGCTTTCTTT. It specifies CASSSTGAGTEAFF. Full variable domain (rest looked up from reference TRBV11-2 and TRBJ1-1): EAGVAQSPRYKIIEKRQSVAFWCNPISGHATLYWYQQILGQGPKLLIQFQNNGVVDDSQLPKDRFSAERLKGVDSTLKIQPAKLEDSAVYLCASSSTGAGTEAFFGQGTRLTVV.